The source of this TCR beta chain is a study of T cells in tuberculosis. Study-level background: This South African cohort compared adolescents with or without latent tuberculosis against adults with active tuberculosis.

Clones were read by immunoSEQ multiplex PCR, and TCRdb kept only the in-frame ones, dropping some. The sample comprises about 25,000 clones, 95% of which are singletons, and about 9.8% rests with the top ten. Latent tuberculosis screening used tuberculin skin test and IGRA at entry. Study observations and caveats: GMM-specific TCRs were nearer to active tuberculosis alpha repertoires, suggesting expansion. Cases with active tuberculosis were adults, while controls were adolescents.

This CDR3 comprises 14 residues. Deletions cut 1 base from V and 2 bases from J, with 7 bases between. Germline CDR1 reads SEHNR; CDR2 reads FQNEAQ (reference sequence). Of note for this clone: Its antigen is currently unknown.

The rearrangement joins TRBV7-9 to TRBJ2-3; tentative D call: TRBD1 (5 bases). Sequencing was carried out using PBMCs. This TCR came from a donor aged 5-35 years with latent tuberculosis or without tuberculosis infection. The CDR3 loop reads CASSLGTYTDTQYF. Here the CDR3 DNA reads TGTGCCAGCAGCTTAGGGACATACACAGATACGCAGTATTTT.